Listed below are T cell receptor beta chains from one sample, sequenced in a study of cytomegalovirus exposure and HLA in healthy donors. Using immunoSEQ multiplex PCR, the repertoire was profiled, and TCRdb retains in-frame clones only, with some absent. The top ten clones hold over 1.5% of a sample with 150,000 to 250,000 clones, 60% to 85% of them seen once. Sequencing used PBMCs. All receptors come from a girl between 10 and 17 years old in good health and CMV-seropositive. CDR3s include the opening cysteine and the closing phenylalanine or tryptophan. The order of the fields is CDR3 length, D gene, clone size, V gene, J gene, CDR3 DNA, CDR3 protein. D genes are given only for firm matches. Only some rows state a clone size, as once, few, many or a class for expanded clones.

cdr3_length: 15; d_call: TRBD1; clone_size: -; v_call: TRBV5-5; j_call: TRBJ2-1; cdr3_nt: TGTGCCAGCAGCTTGGCCCGGACAGGGAATAATGAGCAGTTCTTC; cdr3_aa: CASSLARTGNNEQFF
cdr3_length: 15; d_call: TRBD1; clone_size: -; v_call: TRBV18; j_call: TRBJ2-7; cdr3_nt: TGTGCCAGCTCACCCGGACAGGGGCTAAGCTACGAGCAGTACTTC; cdr3_aa: CASSPGQGLSYEQYF
cdr3_length: 14; d_call: TRBD1; clone_size: -; v_call: TRBV18; j_call: TRBJ1-2; cdr3_nt: TGTGCCAGCTCGCTCGGGGACAGCAACTATGGCTACACCTTC; cdr3_aa: CASSLGDSNYGYTF
cdr3_length: 16; d_call: -; clone_size: -; v_call: TRBV5-1; j_call: TRBJ2-3; cdr3_nt: TGCGCCAGCAGCCCGTGGGACTTCCCCATGGCAGATACGCAGTATTTT; cdr3_aa: CASSPWDFPMADTQYF
cdr3_length: 15; d_call: TRBD2; clone_size: few; v_call: TRBV27; j_call: TRBJ2-2; cdr3_nt: TGTGCCAGCAGGGGGACTAGCGGGGGATCCGGGGAGCTGTTTTTT; cdr3_aa: CASRGTSGGSGELFF
cdr3_length: 15; d_call: TRBD2; clone_size: -; v_call: TRBV7-2; j_call: TRBJ2-5; cdr3_nt: TGTGCCAGCCGAAAGACTAGCGGGGGGGTAAAGACCCAGTACTTC; cdr3_aa: CASRKTSGGVKTQYF
cdr3_length: 16; d_call: -; clone_size: -; v_call: TRBV5-1; j_call: TRBJ2-3; cdr3_nt: TGCGCCAGCAGCTTGCCCCCAAGAGATCCGACAGATACGCAGTATTTT; cdr3_aa: CASSLPPRDPTDTQYF
cdr3_length: 14; d_call: TRBD1; clone_size: few; v_call: TRBV27; j_call: TRBJ1-6; cdr3_nt: TGTGCCAGCAGTTTTACAGGGGCTAATTCACCCCTCCACTTT; cdr3_aa: CASSFTGANSPLHF
cdr3_length: 14; d_call: -; clone_size: -; v_call: TRBV7-2; j_call: TRBJ2-7; cdr3_nt: TGTGCCAGCAGCCTTGGCCCTTTTATCTACGAGCAGTACTTC; cdr3_aa: CASSLGPFIYEQYF
cdr3_length: 18; d_call: TRBD2; clone_size: -; v_call: TRBV19; j_call: TRBJ2-2; cdr3_nt: TGTGCCAGTAGCACCCCCCAGGGCGAGCGGGGGAACTTCGGGGAGCTGTTTTTT; cdr3_aa: CASSTPQGERGNFGELFF
cdr3_length: 14; d_call: -; clone_size: -; v_call: TRBV6-6; j_call: TRBJ1-1; cdr3_nt: TGTGCCAGCAGCGGGCCTAGAGGGGGCACTGAAGCTTTCTTT; cdr3_aa: CASSGPRGGTEAFF
cdr3_length: 15; d_call: -; clone_size: -; v_call: TRBV2; j_call: TRBJ1-2; cdr3_nt: TGTGCCAGCAGTGAATTATTAGGGGAGGGCTATGGCTACACCTTC; cdr3_aa: CASSELLGEGYGYTF
cdr3_length: 16; d_call: TRBD2; clone_size: -; v_call: TRBV7-2; j_call: TRBJ2-3; cdr3_nt: TGTGCCAGCAGCCTCCGACTAGCGGGGAATACAGATACGCAGTATTTT; cdr3_aa: CASSLRLAGNTDTQYF
cdr3_length: 14; d_call: TRBD1; clone_size: -; v_call: TRBV27; j_call: TRBJ1-1; cdr3_nt: TGTGCCAGCAGCCATAGGACAGGGAACACTGAAGCTTTCTTT; cdr3_aa: CASSHRTGNTEAFF
cdr3_length: 16; d_call: TRBD2; clone_size: -; v_call: TRBV19; j_call: TRBJ2-7; cdr3_nt: TGTGCCAGTAGTCCCACCCGACTAGCGGGGGTCTACGAGCAGTACTTC; cdr3_aa: CASSPTRLAGVYEQYF
cdr3_length: 14; d_call: -; clone_size: -; v_call: TRBV10-1; j_call: TRBJ1-4; cdr3_nt: TGCGCCAGCAGTGACCAGGACTACCCCGAAAAACTGTTTTTT; cdr3_aa: CASSDQDYPEKLFF
cdr3_length: 14; d_call: -; clone_size: few; v_call: TRBV9; j_call: TRBJ2-3; cdr3_nt: TGTGCCAGCAGCCTTAATACAGGGCTAGATACGCAGTATTTT; cdr3_aa: CASSLNTGLDTQYF
cdr3_length: 15; d_call: TRBD2; clone_size: -; v_call: TRBV25-1; j_call: TRBJ2-3; cdr3_nt: TGTGCCAGCAGTCGACTAGCGGAGGTCACAGATACGCAGTATTTT; cdr3_aa: CASSRLAEVTDTQYF
cdr3_length: 15; d_call: TRBD1; clone_size: few; v_call: TRBV6-5; j_call: TRBJ2-7; cdr3_nt: TGTGCCAGCAGCTGGGCGGGACAGGGTCTGGACGAGCAGTACTTC; cdr3_aa: CASSWAGQGLDEQYF
cdr3_length: 13; d_call: -; clone_size: few; v_call: TRBV6-4; j_call: TRBJ2-3; cdr3_nt: TGTGCCAGCAGTGAAGGGGGGGAGGATACGCAGTATTTT; cdr3_aa: CASSEGGEDTQYF
cdr3_length: 14; d_call: -; clone_size: once; v_call: TRBV2; j_call: TRBJ2-3; cdr3_nt: TGTGCCAGCCTTCTTGGAGGGTTGGGAGATACGCAGTATTTT; cdr3_aa: CASLLGGLGDTQYF
cdr3_length: 15; d_call: TRBD2; clone_size: -; v_call: TRBV7-6; j_call: TRBJ2-7; cdr3_nt: TGTGCCAGCAGCCCTGGAGGACTAGCGGGTTACGAGCAGTACTTC; cdr3_aa: CASSPGGLAGYEQYF
cdr3_length: 16; d_call: TRBD1; clone_size: -; v_call: TRBV2; j_call: TRBJ1-2; cdr3_nt: TGTGCCAGCAGTGGACGGAGCGGGACAGGGACCTATGGCTACACCTTC; cdr3_aa: CASSGRSGTGTYGYTF